Each of the 13 T cell receptor beta chains below was sequenced from the same sample in a study of tumor-infiltrating lymphocytes in primary liver carcinoma. Constant-region priming of about 500 ng total RNA yielded TCR beta cDNA. Libraries of TCR beta came from three nested multiplex PCR rounds with slightly modified ARM-PCR. The two initial PCR rounds, about 9 cycles each, used TRBV1-TRBV30 forward and C-beta reverse primers. MiXCR, applied by TCRdb to the multiplex PCR reads, yields one record per CDR3 protein. The table shows fewer than 350,000 distinct CDR3 sequences, with 55% to 65% occurring only once. Unsorted whole blood yielded blood RNA, and germline DNA was extracted as well. Specimen: peripheral blood. These receptor sequences come from a man aged 35 to 55 with primary liver carcinoma and hepatitis B virus infection.

This clonotype was detected many times. The gene calls are TRBV4-1 and TRBJ2-7, with D tentatively TRBD1 (6 bases). The CDR3 length is 16 residues. V lost 1 base to trimming and J lost 6 bases, with 19 bases between them. Germline V gene data show CDR1 as MGHRA and CDR2 as YSYEKL. The CDR3 loop reads CASSQGDKSPWREQYF. The CDR3 DNA reads TGCGCCAGCAGCCAAGGGGACAAGTCGCCTTGGCGCGAGCAGTACTTC.

This clonotype has just a few counts. This may stem from a read error, because a much larger clone lies one nucleotide away. The CDR3 protein is CASSFMGNYGYTF. CDR3 in DNA: TGTGCCAGCAGTTTTATGGGAAACTATGGCTACACCTTC. V and J are TRBV28 and TRBJ1-2; no definite D call. V lost 3 bases and J 2 bases, leaving 7 bases between the germline ends. Per the germline V gene, CDR1 is MDHEN and CDR2 is SYDVKM. CDR3 length: 13 residues.

With respect to this clonotype: A much more abundant neighbour one base away suggests this may be a read error. The chain is built from TRBV12-3 or TRBV12-4 and TRBJ2-7; no definite D call. Deletions cut 7 bases from V and 4 bases from J, with 14 bases between. The CDR3 consists of 13 residues. The CDR3: CASTSDLVYEQYF. For the CDR3, the DNA is TGTGCCAGCACTTCTGACCTGGTATACGAGCAGTACTTC.

Remarks on this clonotype: One end of the junction does not line up with germline, which may come from a read error. This sequence joins TRBV6-1 and TRBJ1-4, with 7 bases lining up with TRBD1. CDR1 is MNHNS and CDR2 is SASEGT in the germline V gene. The CDR3 length is 13 residues. The CDR3 sequence: CDSDRDSNEKLFF. CDR3 nucleotide sequence: TGTGACAGCGACAGGGATTCTAATGAAAAACTGTTTTTT.

This clonotype was counted many times. The genes are TRBV5-6 and TRBJ2-7; TRBD2 agrees at 13 bases. This CDR3 contains 18 residues. V shed 4 bases, J shed 0 bases, and the junction held 10 bases outside the gene matches. Per the germline V gene, CDR1 is SGHDT and CDR2 is YYEEEE. CDR3 loop: CASSQGLAGVANSYEQYF. In DNA form, the CDR3 reads TGTGCCAGCAGCCAAGGACTAGCGGGAGTCGCTAACTCCTACGAGCAGTACTTC.

This clonotype has at least ten counts. V gene TRBV29-1 combines with J gene TRBJ2-5; TRBD1 might be the D (5 bases). This CDR3 spans 15 amino acids. From germline, CDR1 is SQVTM and CDR2 ANQGSEA. V gave up 1 base and J gave up 0 bases, with 12 bases separating them. The CDR3 DNA sequence: TGCAGCGTTGAAGGGCCAGGGATATACCAAGAGACCCAGTACTTC. Residues: CSVEGPGIYQETQYF.

As for this clonotype: Sequence at one end of the junction differs from germline and may be a read error. This chain uses TRBV4-3 with TRBJ2-1; TRBD1 might be the D (7 bases). The CDR3 contains 18 residues. Germline V CDR1 and CDR2: LGHNA, YSLEER. CDR3 sequence: CASLTFPAGQTSYNKQFF. CDR3 DNA sequence: TGCGCCAGCTTAACTTTCCCGGCGGGACAGACATCCTACAATAAGCAGTTCTTC.

The rearrangement joins TRBV28 to TRBJ1-2; D not resolved. CDR3 length equals 14 residues. The V gene's germline CDR1 is MDHEN and CDR2 SYDVKM. V lost 7 bases and J 4 bases, leaving 16 bases between the germline ends. This CDR3 reads CASTTEARLYGYTF. The CDR3, as DNA: TGTGCCAGCACCACGGAGGCCAGGCTCTATGGCTACACCTTC.

Comments on this clonotype: Its ends do not fully match the called genes, so a read error is possible. The CDR3 is CASSLDRAGMNTEALF. CDR3 nucleotides: TGTGCCAGCAGTCTGGACAGGGCCGGTATGAACACTGAAGCTCTCTTT. The rearrangement links TRBV12-3 or TRBV12-4 to TRBJ1-1, with 8 bases that match TRBD1. The CDR3 consists of 16 residues.

This clonotype was detected only once. This may be a read error: a much more frequent sequence differs by one nucleotide. This rearrangement joins TRBV11-2 to TRBJ2-2; 10 bases map to TRBD2. J lost 15 bases, V lost 1 base, and 11 bases had no gene match. In germline, CDR1 is SGHAT, CDR2 FQNNGV. The length of the CDR3 is 15 residues. The CDR3 DNA reads TGTGCCAGCAGCTTAGGAGGTGTGGGGACTAGCGTGGTGTTTTTT. Translating it yields CASSLGGVGTSVVFF.

As for this clonotype: The junction departs from the called germline gene at one end, perhaps through a read error. The chain uses TRBV12-3 or TRBV12-4 and TRBJ1-5; 8 positions match TRBD1. This CDR3 has 17 amino acids. In nucleotides, the CDR3 is TGTGTCAGCAGTTTGGGGAGAACAGGGGGGATCAATCAGCCCCAGCATTTT. It encodes CVSSLGRTGGINQPQHF.

The gene calls are TRBV29-1 and TRBJ1-1, with D possibly TRBD1 on 5 matching bases. Looked up from germline, CDR1 is SQVTM and CDR2 is ANQGSEA. The CDR3 covers 13 residues. Trimming stripped 7 bases from V and 2 bases from J, with 14 bases between. This CDR3 reads CSAVGTVNTEAFF. The CDR3 DNA is TGCAGCGCCGTCGGGACGGTAAACACTGAAGCTTTCTTT.

In this sample, this clonotype turned up once. This may come from a read error, since a much larger clone is one base off. This rearrangement joins TRBV6-5 to TRBJ2-5; 8 nucleotides line up with TRBD1. Germline V lookup: CDR1 MNHEY, CDR2 SVGAGI. This CDR3 spans 16 amino acids. CDR3 sequence: CACSYGGQAKGETQYF. The CDR3 DNA reads as TGTGCCTGCAGTTACGGGGGACAGGCCAAAGGAGAGACCCAGTACTTC.